This T cell receptor beta chain was obtained from a study of blood T cell repertoires in COVID-19. The overall study: Researchers got acute and convalescent COVID-19 samples from the United States, Italy and Spain. T cells, B-cell-depleted T cells, or PBMCs supplied cDNA or gDNA.

V was pared by 0 bases and J by 1 base, with 9 bases between. The CDR3 runs to 15 residues. Germline CDR1 reads LNHDA; CDR2 reads SQIVND (reference sequence). Authors' analysis steps: Researchers report that nucleated cell counts were estimated from reference gene primer amplification. The table came from immunoSEQ multiplex PCR; TCRdb's copy has only in-frame clones and leaves some out. Clone size and V and J calls were adopted from that table, with D and trimming inferred from the DNA. The table records 85,000 to 100,000 clones, around 83% of them present only once. Sequenced material: peripheral blood. This chain links TRBV19 with TRBJ1-2; tentative D call: TRBD1 (5 bases). The sequence derives from a woman aged 55-69 years in a cohort sampled during active or convalescent COVID-19. The CDR3 coding sequence is TGTGCCAGTAGTATAGATTGGGGGGGTAACTATGGCTACACCTTC. The encoded protein is CASSIDWGGNYGYTF.